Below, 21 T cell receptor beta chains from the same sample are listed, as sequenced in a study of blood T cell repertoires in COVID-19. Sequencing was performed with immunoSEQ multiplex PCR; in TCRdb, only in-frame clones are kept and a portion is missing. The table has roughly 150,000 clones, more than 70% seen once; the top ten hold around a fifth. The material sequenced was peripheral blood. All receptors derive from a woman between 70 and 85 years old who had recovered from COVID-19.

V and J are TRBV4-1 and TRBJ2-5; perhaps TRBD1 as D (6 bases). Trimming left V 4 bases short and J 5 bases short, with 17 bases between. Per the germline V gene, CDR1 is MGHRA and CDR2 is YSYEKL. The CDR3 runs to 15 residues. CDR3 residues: CASSRPRGVGETQYF. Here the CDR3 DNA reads TGCGCCAGCAGCCGCCCCAGGGGAGTAGGGGAGACCCAGTACTTC.

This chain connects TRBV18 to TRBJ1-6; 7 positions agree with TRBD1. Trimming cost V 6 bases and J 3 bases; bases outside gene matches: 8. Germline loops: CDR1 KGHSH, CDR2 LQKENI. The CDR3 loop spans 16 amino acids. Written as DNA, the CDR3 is TGTGCCAGCTCGCAGGCGGCAGGGGGCTATAATTCACCCCTCCACTTT. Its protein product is CASSQAAGGYNSPLHF.

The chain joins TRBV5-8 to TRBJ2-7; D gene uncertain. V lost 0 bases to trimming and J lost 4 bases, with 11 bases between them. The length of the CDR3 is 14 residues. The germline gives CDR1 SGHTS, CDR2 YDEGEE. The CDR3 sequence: CASSLGLIGYEQYF. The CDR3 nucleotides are TGTGCCAGCAGCTTGGGTCTAATCGGTTACGAGCAGTACTTC. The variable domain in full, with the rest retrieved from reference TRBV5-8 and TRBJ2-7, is EAGVTQSPTHLIKTRGQQATLRCSPISGHTSVYWYQQALGLGLQFLLWYDEGEERNRGNFPPRFSGRQFPNYSSELNVNALELEDSALYLCASSLGLIGYEQYFGPGTRLTVT.

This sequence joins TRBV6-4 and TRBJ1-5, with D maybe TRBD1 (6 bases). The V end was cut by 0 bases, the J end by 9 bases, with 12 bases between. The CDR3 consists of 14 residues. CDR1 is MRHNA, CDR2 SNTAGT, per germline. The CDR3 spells CASSDSAGGRPQHF. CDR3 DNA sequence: TGTGCCAGCAGTGACTCCGCCGGGGGGCGGCCCCAGCATTTT.

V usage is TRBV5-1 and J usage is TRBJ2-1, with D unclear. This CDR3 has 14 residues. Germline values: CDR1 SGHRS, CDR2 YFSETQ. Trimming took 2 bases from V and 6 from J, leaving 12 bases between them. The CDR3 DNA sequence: TGCGCCAGCAGCTTTGGGTCAGGTTTCAATGAGCAGTTCTTC. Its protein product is CASSFGSGFNEQFF. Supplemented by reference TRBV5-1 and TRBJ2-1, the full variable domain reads KAGVTQTPRYLIKTRGQQVTLSCSPISGHRSVSWYQQTPGQGLQFLFEYFSETQRNKGNFPGRFSGRQFSNSRSEMNVSTLELGDSALYLCASSFGSGFNEQFFGPGTRLTVL.

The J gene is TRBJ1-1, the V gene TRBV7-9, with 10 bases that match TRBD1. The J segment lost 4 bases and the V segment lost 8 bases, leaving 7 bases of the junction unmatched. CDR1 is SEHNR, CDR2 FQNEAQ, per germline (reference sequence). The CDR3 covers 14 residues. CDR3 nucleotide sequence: TGTGCCAGCCGCCCCGGGACAGGGGCCACTGAAGCTTTCTTT. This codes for CASRPGTGATEAFF.

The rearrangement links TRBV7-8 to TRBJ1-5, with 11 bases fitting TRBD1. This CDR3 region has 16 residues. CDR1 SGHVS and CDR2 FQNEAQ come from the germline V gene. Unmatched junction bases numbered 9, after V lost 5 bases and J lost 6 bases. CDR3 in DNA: TGTGCCAGCAGCGCCCGGACAGGGGGCCGGGGTCAGCCCCAGCATTTT. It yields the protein CASSARTGGRGQPQHF.

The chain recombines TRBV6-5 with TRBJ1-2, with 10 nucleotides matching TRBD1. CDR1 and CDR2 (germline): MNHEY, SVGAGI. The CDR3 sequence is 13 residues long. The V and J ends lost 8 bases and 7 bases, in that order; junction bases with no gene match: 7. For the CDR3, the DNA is TGTGCCAGCCACTACGGGACAGGGGCTGGCTACACCTTC. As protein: CASHYGTGAGYTF.

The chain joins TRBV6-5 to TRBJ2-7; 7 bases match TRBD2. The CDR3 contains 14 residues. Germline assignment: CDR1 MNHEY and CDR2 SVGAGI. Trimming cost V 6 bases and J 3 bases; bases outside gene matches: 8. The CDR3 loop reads CASSRLTSNYEQYF. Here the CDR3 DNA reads TGTGCCAGCAGCCGCCTGACTAGCAACTACGAGCAGTACTTC.

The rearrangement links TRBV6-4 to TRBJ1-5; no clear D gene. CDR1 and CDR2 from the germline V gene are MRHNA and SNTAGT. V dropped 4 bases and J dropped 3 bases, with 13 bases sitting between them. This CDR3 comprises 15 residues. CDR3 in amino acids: CASSVSGGNNQPQHF. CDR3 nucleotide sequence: TGTGCCAGCAGTGTGTCTGGCGGTAACAATCAGCCCCAGCATTTT.

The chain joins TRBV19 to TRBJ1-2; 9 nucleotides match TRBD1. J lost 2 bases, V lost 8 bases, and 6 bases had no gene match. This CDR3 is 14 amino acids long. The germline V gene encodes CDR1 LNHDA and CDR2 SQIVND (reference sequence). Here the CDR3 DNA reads TGTGCCAGTGGCTCCGGGACAGGGAACTATGGCTACACCTTC. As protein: CASGSGTGNYGYTF.

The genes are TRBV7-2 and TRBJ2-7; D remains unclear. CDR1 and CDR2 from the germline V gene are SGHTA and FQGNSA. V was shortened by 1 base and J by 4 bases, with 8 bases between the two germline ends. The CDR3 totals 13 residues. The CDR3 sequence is CASSLVARYEQYF. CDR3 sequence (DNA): TGTGCCAGCAGCTTAGTGGCGCGGTACGAGCAGTACTTC.

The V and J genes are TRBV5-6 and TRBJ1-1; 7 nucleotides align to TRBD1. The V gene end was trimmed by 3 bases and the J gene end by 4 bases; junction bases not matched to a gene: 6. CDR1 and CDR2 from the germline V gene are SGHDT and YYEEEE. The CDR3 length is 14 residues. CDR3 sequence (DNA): TGTGCCAGCAGCTCCAGACCAGGGGGCACTGAAGCTTTCTTT. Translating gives CASSSRPGGTEAFF.

The CDR3 DNA sequence: TGTGCCAGCAGCCGGGGCCGCTCCTACGAGCAGTACTTC. Its translation is CASSRGRSYEQYF. The genes are TRBV7-8 and TRBJ2-7, with D perhaps TRBD1 or TRBD2 (5 bases each). CDR1 and CDR2 from the germline V gene are SGHVS and FQNEAQ. This CDR3 comprises 13 residues. The V gene lost 5 bases and the J gene lost 0 bases, with 8 bases spanning the gap. Using reference TRBV7-8 and TRBJ2-7 for the parts outside the CDR3, the full variable domain is GAGVSQSPRYKVAKRGQDVALRCDPISGHVSLFWYQQALGQGPEFLTYFQNEAQLDKSGLPSDRFFAERPEGSVSTLKIQRTQQEDSAVYLCASSRGRSYEQYFGPGTRLTVT.

CDR3 DNA: TGCGCCAGCAGGCTTCCCGGGGGTGGGGAGCAGTACTTC. Protein: CASRLPGGGEQYF. The chain joins TRBV5-1 to TRBJ2-7; D perhaps matches TRBD2 (6 bases). Germline lookup yields CDR1 SGHRS and CDR2 YFSETQ. Trimming cost V 5 bases and J 7 bases, with 16 bases left between them. The CDR3 contains 13 residues.

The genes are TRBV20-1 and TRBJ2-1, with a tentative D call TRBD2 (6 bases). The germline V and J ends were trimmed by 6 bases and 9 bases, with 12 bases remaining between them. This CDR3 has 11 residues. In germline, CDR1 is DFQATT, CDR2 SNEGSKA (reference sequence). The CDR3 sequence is CSAPAGGEQFF. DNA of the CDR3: TGCAGTGCCCCGGCCGGGGGTGAGCAGTTCTTC.

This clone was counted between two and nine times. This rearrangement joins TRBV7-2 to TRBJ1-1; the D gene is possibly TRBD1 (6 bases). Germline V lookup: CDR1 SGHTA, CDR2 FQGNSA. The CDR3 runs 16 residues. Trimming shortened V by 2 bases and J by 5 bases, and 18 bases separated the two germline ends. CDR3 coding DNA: TGTGCCAGCAGCTTATGGGGAGCGGGGGCGGGTACTGAAGCTTTCTTT. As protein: CASSLWGAGAGTEAFF.

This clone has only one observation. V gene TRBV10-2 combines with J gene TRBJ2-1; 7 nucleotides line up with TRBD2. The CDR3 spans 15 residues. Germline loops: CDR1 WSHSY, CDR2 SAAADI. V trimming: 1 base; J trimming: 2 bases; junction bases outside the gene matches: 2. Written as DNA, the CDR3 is TGCGCCAGCAGTGAGTGGGGGGGTGCCTACAATGAGCAGTTCTTC. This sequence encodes CASSEWGGAYNEQFF.

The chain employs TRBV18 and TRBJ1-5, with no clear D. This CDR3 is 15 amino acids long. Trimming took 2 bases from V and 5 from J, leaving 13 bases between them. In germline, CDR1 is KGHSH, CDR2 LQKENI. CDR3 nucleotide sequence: TGTGCCAGCTCACCAGGGGTAGCCGGGGATCAGCCCCAGCATTTT. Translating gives CASSPGVAGDQPQHF.

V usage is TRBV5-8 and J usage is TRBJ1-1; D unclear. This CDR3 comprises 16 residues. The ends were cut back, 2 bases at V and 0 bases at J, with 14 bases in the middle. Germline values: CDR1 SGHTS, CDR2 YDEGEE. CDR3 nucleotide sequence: TGTGCCAGCAGCTTAGGACTCGACGGAATGAACACTGAAGCTTTCTTT. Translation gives CASSLGLDGMNTEAFF. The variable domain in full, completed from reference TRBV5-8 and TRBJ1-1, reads EAGVTQSPTHLIKTRGQQATLRCSPISGHTSVYWYQQALGLGLQFLLWYDEGEERNRGNFPPRFSGRQFPNYSSELNVNALELEDSALYLCASSLGLDGMNTEAFFGQGTRLTVV.

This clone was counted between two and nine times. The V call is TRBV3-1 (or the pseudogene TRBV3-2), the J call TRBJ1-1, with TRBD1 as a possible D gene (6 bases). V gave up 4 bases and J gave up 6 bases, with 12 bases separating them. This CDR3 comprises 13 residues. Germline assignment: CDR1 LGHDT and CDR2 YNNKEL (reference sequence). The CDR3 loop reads CASSPGGAPEAFF. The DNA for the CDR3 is TGTGCCAGCAGCCCCGGGGGGGCCCCTGAAGCTTTCTTT.